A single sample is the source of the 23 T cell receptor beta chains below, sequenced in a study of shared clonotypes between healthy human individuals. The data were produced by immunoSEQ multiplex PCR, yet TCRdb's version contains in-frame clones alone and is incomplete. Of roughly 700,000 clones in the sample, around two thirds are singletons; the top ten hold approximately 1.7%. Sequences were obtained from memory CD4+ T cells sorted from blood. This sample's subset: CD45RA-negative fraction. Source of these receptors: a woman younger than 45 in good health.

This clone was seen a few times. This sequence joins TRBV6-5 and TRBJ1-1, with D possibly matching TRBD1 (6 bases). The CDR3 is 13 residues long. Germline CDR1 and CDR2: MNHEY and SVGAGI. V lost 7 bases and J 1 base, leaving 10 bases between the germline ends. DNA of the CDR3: TGTGCCAGCACTCGACAGGAGAACACTGAAGCTTTCTTT. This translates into CASTRQENTEAFF.

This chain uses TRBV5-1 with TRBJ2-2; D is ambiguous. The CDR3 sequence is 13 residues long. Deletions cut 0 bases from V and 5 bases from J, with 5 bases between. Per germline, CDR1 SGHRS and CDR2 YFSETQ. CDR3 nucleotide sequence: TGCGCCAGCAGCTTGGCCTGGACCGGGGAGCTGTTTTTT. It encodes CASSLAWTGELFF.

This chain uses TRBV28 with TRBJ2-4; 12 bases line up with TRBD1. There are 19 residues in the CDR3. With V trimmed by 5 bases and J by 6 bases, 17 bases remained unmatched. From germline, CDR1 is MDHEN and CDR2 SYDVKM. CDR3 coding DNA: TGTGCCAGCAGTGGCTCCGGGACAGGGGGCGACATACGACCAAACATTCAGTACTTC. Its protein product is CASSGSGTGGDIRPNIQYF.

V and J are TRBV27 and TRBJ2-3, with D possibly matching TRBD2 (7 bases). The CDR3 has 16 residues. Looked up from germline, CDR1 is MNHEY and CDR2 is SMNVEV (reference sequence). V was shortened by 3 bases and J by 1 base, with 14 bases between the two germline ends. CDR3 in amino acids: CASSFRGASGTDTQYF. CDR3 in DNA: TGTGCCAGCAGTTTTCGGGGGGCTAGCGGCACAGATACGCAGTATTTT.

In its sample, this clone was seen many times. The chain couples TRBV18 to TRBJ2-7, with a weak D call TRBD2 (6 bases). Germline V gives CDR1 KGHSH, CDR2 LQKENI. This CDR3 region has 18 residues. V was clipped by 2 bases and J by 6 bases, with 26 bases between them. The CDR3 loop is CASSPNSPGEYNPLEQYF. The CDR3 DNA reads TGTGCCAGCTCACCAAATTCGCCGGGAGAATATAACCCTCTCGAGCAGTACTTC.

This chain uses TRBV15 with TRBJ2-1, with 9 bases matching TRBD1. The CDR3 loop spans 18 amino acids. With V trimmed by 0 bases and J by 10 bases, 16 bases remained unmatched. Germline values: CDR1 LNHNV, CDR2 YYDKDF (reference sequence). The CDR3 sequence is CATSRDPGRTGAPREQFF. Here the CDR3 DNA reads TGTGCCACCAGCAGAGATCCGGGAAGGACAGGGGCCCCACGGGAGCAGTTCTTC.

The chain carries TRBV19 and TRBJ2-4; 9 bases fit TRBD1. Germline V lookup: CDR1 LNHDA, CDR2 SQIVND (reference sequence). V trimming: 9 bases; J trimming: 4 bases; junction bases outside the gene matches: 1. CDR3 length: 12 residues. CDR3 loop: CASGQGKNIQYF. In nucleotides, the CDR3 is TGTGCCAGCGGACAGGGGAAAAACATTCAGTACTTC.

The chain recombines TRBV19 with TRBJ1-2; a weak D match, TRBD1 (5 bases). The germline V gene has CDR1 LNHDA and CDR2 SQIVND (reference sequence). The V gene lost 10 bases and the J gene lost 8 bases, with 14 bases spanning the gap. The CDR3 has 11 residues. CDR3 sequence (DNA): TGTGCCACCCCCCCCAGGGTGGGCTACACCTTC. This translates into CATPPRVGYTF.

This CDR3 is CASSSGLAGEQYF. The CDR3, as DNA: TGCGCCAGCAGCTCGGGACTAGCGGGTGAGCAGTACTTC. V usage is TRBV5-1 and J usage is TRBJ2-7, with TRBD2 matching 12 bases. The length of the CDR3 is 13 residues. Germline CDR1 reads SGHRS; CDR2 reads YFSETQ. The junction had 2 bases not matched to a gene; V was cut back by 3 bases and J by 7 bases.

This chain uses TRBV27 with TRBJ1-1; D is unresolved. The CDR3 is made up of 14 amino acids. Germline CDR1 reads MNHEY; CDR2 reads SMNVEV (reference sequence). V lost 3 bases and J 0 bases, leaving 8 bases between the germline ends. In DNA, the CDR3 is TGTGCCAGCAGTTTGAGAAACATGAACACTGAAGCTTTCTTT. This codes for CASSLRNMNTEAFF.

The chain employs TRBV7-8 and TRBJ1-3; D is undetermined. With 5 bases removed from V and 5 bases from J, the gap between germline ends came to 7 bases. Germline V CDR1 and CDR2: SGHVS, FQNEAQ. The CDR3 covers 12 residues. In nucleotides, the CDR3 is TGTGCCAGCAGCATCCAACGAAACACCATATATTTT. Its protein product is CASSIQRNTIYF.

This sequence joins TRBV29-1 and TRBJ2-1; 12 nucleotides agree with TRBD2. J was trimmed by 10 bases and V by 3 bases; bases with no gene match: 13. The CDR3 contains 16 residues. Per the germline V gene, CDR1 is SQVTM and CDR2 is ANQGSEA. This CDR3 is CSVDRTGRLAGVEQFF. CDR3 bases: TGCAGCGTTGACAGAACAGGTCGACTAGCGGGAGTGGAGCAGTTCTTC.

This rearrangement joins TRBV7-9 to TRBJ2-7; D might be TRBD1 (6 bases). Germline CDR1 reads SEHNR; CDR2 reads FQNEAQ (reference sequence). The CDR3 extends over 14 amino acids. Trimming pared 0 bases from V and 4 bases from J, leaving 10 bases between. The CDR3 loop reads CASSLAAGEYEQYF. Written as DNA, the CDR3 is TGTGCCAGCAGCTTAGCGGCAGGGGAGTACGAGCAGTACTTC.

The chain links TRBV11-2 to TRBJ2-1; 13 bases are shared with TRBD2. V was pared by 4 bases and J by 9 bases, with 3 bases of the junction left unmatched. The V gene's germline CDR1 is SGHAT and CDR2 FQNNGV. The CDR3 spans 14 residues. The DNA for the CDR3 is TGTGCCAGCAGCTGGACTAGCGGGAGTAGTGAGCAGTTCTTC. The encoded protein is CASSWTSGSSEQFF.

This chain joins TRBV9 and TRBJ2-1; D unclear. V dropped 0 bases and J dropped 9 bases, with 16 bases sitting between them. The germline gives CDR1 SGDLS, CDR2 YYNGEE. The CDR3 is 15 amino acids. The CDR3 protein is CASSVVPDSFGEQFF. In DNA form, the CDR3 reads TGTGCCAGCAGCGTAGTCCCCGACTCGTTCGGTGAGCAGTTCTTC.

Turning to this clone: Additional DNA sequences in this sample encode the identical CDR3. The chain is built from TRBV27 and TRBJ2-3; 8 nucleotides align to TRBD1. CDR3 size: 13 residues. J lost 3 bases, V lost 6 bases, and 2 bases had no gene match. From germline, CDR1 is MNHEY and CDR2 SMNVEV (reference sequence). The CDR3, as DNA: TGTGCCAGCAGGAGACAGGGGACAGATACGCAGTATTTT. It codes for CASRRQGTDTQYF.

CDR3 in DNA: TGCGCCAGCAGCTTGTCGGGTGCCACAGATACGCAGTATTTT. The encoded protein is CASSLSGATDTQYF. The chain links TRBV5-1 to TRBJ2-3; D gene uncertain. Trimming took off 1 base at V and 2 bases at J, with 8 bases between the two ends. Germline V lookup: CDR1 SGHRS, CDR2 YFSETQ. This CDR3 has 14 residues.

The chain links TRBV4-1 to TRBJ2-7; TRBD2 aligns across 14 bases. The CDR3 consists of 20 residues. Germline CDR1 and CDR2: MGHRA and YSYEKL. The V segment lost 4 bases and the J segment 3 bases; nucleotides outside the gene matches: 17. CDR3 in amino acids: CASSPGTSGSPLLPLYEQYF. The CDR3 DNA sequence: TGCGCCAGCAGCCCGGGGACTAGCGGGAGCCCCCTACTGCCCCTCTACGAGCAGTACTTC.

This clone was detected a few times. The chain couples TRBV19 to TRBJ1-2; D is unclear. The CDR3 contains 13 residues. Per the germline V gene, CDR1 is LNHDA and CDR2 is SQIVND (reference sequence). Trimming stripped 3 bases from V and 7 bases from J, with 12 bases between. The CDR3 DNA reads TGTGCCAGTAGTATCACGGGCTCCGGTGGCTACACCTTC. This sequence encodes CASSITGSGGYTF. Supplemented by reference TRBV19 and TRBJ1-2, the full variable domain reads DGGITQSPKYLFRKEGQNVTLSCEQNLNHDAMYWYRQDPGQGLRLIYYSQIVNDFQKGDIAEGYSVSREKKESFPLTVTSAQKNPTAFYLCASSITGSGGYTFGSGTRLTVV.

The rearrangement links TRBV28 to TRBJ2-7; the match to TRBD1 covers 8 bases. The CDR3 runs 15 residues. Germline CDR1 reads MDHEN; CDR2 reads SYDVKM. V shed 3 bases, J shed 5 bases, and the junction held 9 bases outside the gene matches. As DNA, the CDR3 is TGTGCCAGCAGTTTTCGGGGGACAGGTACCGACGAGCAGTACTTC. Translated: CASSFRGTGTDEQYF.

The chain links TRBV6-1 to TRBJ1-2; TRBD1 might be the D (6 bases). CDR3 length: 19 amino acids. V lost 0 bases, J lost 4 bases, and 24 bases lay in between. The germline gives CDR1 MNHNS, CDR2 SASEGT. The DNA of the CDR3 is TGTGCCAGCAGTGAAGCTATAAGGGGACATTCCCTTCGAGGCTATGGCTACACCTTC. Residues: CASSEAIRGHSLRGYGYTF.

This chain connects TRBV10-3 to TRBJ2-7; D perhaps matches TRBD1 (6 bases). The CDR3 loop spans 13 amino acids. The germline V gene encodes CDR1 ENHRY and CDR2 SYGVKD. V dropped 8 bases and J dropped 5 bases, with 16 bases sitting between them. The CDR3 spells CAIQTVGAHEQYF. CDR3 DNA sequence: TGTGCCATCCAGACAGTGGGGGCCCACGAGCAGTACTTC.

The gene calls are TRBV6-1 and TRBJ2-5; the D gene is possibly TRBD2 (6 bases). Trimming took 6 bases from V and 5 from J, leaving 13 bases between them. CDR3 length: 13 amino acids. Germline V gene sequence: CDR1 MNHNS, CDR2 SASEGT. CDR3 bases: TGTGCCAGCAGCGGCACGGGGGAGGAGACCCAGTACTTC. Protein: CASSGTGEETQYF.